The source of this TCR beta chain is a study of regulatory and conventional T cells in RAG deficiency. Findings of the study overall: Omenn patients showed >75% Treg-Tconv overlap and shorter CDR3 lengths.

The table came from immunoSEQ multiplex PCR; TCRdb's copy has only in-frame clones and leaves some out. The table shows roughly 29,000 clones, with about 95% occurring only once. Conventional CD4+ T cells were sorted from blood as CD25-low CD127-high cells. Of note for this clone: Its specificity is unknown.

V lost 4 bases to trimming and J lost 8 bases, with 15 bases between them. The CDR3 is 14 residues long. Per germline, CDR1 SGDLS and CDR2 YYNGEE. The same data also went into a second study, on regulatory T cells. From that second work: The primer mix had 52 TRBV and 13 TRBJ primers.

V is TRBV9 and J is TRBJ1-4, with a weak D call TRBD1 (6 bases). Sequenced sample: CD25- CD4+ T cells sorted from blood. The origin of this receptor is a human donor in good health. CDR3 bases: TGTGCCAGCAGCCCCCACAGGGCCAACGAAAAACTGTTTTTT. It yields the protein CASSPHRANEKLFF.